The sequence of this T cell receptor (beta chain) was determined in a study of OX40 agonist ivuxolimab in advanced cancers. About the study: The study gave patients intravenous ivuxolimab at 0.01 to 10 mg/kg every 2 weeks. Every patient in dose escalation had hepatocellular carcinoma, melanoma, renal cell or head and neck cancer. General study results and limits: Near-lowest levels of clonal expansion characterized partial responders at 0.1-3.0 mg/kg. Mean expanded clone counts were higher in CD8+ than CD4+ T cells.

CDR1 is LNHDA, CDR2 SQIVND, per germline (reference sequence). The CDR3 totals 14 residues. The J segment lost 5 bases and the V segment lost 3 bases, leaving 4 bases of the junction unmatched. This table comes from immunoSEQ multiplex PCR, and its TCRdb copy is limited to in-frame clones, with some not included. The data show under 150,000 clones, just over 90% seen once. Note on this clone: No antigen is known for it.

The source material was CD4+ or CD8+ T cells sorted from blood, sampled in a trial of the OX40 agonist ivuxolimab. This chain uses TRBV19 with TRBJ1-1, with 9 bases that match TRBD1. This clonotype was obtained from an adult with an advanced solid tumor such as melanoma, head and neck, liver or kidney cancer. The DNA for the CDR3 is TGTGCCAGTAGTATTACAGGGGGCGGTACTGAAGCTTTCTTT. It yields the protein CASSITGGGTEAFF.